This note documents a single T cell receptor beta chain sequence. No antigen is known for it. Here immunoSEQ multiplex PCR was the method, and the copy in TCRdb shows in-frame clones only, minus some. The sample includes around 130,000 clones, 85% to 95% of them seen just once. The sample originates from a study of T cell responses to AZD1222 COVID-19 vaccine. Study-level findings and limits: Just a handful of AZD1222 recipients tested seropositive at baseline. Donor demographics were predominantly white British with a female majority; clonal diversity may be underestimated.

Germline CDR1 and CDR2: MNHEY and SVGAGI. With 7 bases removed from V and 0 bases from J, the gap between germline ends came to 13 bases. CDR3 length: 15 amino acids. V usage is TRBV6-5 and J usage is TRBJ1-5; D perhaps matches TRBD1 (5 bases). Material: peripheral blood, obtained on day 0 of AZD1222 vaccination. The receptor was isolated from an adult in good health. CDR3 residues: CASKVREYSNQPQHF. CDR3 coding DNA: TGTGCCAGCAAAGTCAGGGAGTATAGCAATCAGCCCCAGCATTTT.